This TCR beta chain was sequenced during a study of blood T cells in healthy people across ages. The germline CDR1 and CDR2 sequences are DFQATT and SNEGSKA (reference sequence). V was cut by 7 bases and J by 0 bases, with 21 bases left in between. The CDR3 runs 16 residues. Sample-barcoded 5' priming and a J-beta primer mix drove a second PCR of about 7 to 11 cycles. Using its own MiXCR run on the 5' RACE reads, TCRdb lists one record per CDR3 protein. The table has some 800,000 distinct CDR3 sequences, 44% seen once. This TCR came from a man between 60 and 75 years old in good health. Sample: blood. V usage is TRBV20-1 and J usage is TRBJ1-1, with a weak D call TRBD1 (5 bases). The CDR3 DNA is TGCAGTGGCCAGGATAGAGGAAGGGGTATGAACACTGAAGCTTTCTTT. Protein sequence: CSGQDRGRGMNTEAFF.